The entry below gives a single TCR beta chain sequence along with its context. The antigen is undetermined. Germline CDR1 is GTSNPN and CDR2 is SVGIG (reference sequence). The V gene end was trimmed by 2 bases and the J gene end by 2 bases; junction bases not matched to a gene: 12. There are 16 residues in the CDR3. Measured with immunoSEQ multiplex PCR; TCRdb has only the in-frame clones, and not every one. The sample shows 90,000 to 130,000 clones, roughly 92% of them seen only once. This specimen comes from a study of T cell responses to AZD1222 COVID-19 vaccine. About the research overall: Pooling covered second doses at about 4 or about 12 weeks.

Findings of the study overall: Donors in the cohort were predominantly white British and more often female, and clonal diversity was possibly underestimated. Spike-specific TCR breadth and depth were elevated following two AZD1222 doses. Epitopes outside B.1.351 and B.1.1.7 mutated regions reportedly drew nearly half of spike TCRs.

The sample here was peripheral blood, taken on day 0 of AZD1222 vaccination. This TCR was recovered from an adult in good health. The chain is built from TRBV30 and TRBJ2-7; 7 bases map to TRBD2. CDR3 DNA sequence: TGTGCCTGGAGTTCTCCTAGCGGAGCGTCTACCTACGAGCAGTACTTC. Amino acids: CAWSSPSGASTYEQYF. The variable domain in full, with the rest retrieved from reference TRBV30 and TRBJ2-7, is SQTIHQWPATLVQPVGSPLSLECTVEGTSNPNLYWYRQAAGRGLQLLFYSVGIGQISSEVPQNLSASRPQDRQFILSSKKLLLSDSGFYLCAWSSPSGASTYEQYFGPGTRLTVT.